This T cell receptor beta chain was sequenced in a study of blood T cell repertoires in COVID-19. Study-wide background: The United States, Italy and Spain supplied acute and convalescent COVID-19 samples.

Libraries were prepared by immunoSEQ multiplex PCR; TCRdb keeps only in-frame clonotypes and omits some of them. The table includes approximately 150,000 clones, over 70% detected once. Germline loops: CDR1 SGHTA, CDR2 FQGNSA. This CDR3 contains 14 residues. Trimming removed 5 bases from V and 2 bases from J; junction bases left unmatched: 4. This receptor was identified in a man between 45 and 60 years old with active or convalescent COVID-19. Material: peripheral blood. This chain uses TRBV7-2 with TRBJ2-3, with TRBD2 matching over 7 bases. Here the CDR3 DNA reads TGTGCCAGCAGCCCAGCGGGATCCACAGATACGCAGTATTTT. This codes for CASSPAGSTDTQYF.